This TCR beta chain originates from a study of T-cell reconstitution after alpha-beta-depleted transplantation in children (dated by TCRdb to the mid-2010s). Notes on the research overall: Using TCR repertoire profiling, the study quantitatively followed how T-cell immune reconstitution unfolded in children after TCRalphabeta/CD19-depleted allogeneic hematopoietic cell transplantation.

Points the paper makes about the study in general: Hyperexpanded clone frequencies declined over subsequent months; after one year, T-cell counts and TCRbeta diversity were mostly attributed to newly produced T cells. Apparently early alphabetaT-cell count recovery about two months after transplant reportedly relied on only several hundred rapidly expanded clones derived from non-depleted graft cells. In some patients, the high TCRbeta diversity seen at day 60 was put down to recipient T cells and intrathymic progenitors that had survived conditioning.

V is shortened by 4 bases, J by 0 bases, and the region joining them spans 14 bases. CDR1 and CDR2 (SGDLS, YYNGEE) derive from the germline V gene. The CDR3, cysteine through phenylalanine, is 16 amino acids long. Only the CDR3 part of the read is kept: 48 bases, read in frame from the first base. The treatment or condition label, read with the paper, signifies: allogeneic hematopoietic cell transplantation with graft depleted of TCRalphabeta T cells and CD19 B cells. The children who served as transplant recipients had been given grafts of TCRalphabeta/CD19-depleted allogeneic hematopoietic cells. The library was prepared using PCR. The run used an Illumina HiSeq 2500. To normalize quantification of the TCRbeta repertoire, the TCR libraries were built with molecular barcoding that relied on unique molecular identifiers. Starting from the raw public reads, TCRdb applied fastp trimming at Q25, assembled clones with MiXCR and retained in-frame beta chains. CDR3 protein duplicates are merged, each entry listing the most common genes and DNA. The sample table shows about 420,000 distinct CDR3 sequences, and about a sixth are seen once. The ten largest clones represent under 30% of the sample.

This clonotype has only a few counts. Its antigen is unknown. No much larger clone is present one base from it, and per-base qualities are unavailable. The chain is made from TRBV9 and TRBJ2-1, with no confidently assigned D gene. The sequence came from a boy under three years old who had a stem cell transplant for Wiskott-Aldrich syndrome, so the T cells may come from the graft donor. Here the sequenced sample was PBMCs, mostly from graft donor cells, taken 360 days after TCRalphabeta/CD19-depleted stem cell transplant. The CDR3: CASSSPPQSSYNEQFF. The DNA is as follows: TGTGCCAGCAGCTCCCCCCCGCAGAGCTCCTACAATGAGCAGTTCTTC.